Below, 20 T cell receptor beta chains from the same sample are listed, as sequenced in a study of siplizumab effects on memory and regulatory T cells. Libraries were prepared by immunoSEQ multiplex PCR; TCRdb keeps only in-frame clonotypes and omits some of them. The sample lists approximately 100,000 clones, about 91% occurring once. Sequencing was carried out using CD4+ T cells sorted from blood. All receptors come from a human donor in good health. Some clones in this sample may be carry-over from other donors' samples.

V and J are TRBV4-1 and TRBJ2-4; D remains ambiguous. Germline-derived CDR1 and CDR2 are MGHRA and YSYEKL. V was cut by 0 bases and J by 4 bases, with 16 bases left in between. There are 17 residues in the CDR3. CDR3 DNA: TGCGCCAGCAGCCAAGAGTCCCCGGTCCTACTAAAAAACATTCAGTACTTC. Its translation: CASSQESPVLLKNIQYF.

J is TRBJ2-3 and V is TRBV10-2; D gene uncertain. The CDR3 totals 16 residues. Per the germline V gene, CDR1 is WSHSY and CDR2 is SAAADI. V gave up 5 bases and J gave up 4 bases, with 19 bases separating them. CDR3 in amino acids: CASSSPLTGISDTQYF. CDR3 sequence (DNA): TGCGCCAGCAGTTCCCCTTTGACTGGTATCTCAGATACGCAGTATTTT.

The chain is built from TRBV10-3 and TRBJ2-7; 16 bases are shared with TRBD2. The CDR3 is 19 residues long. Trimming took 4 bases from V and 5 from J; bases not matched to a gene: 14. Looked up from germline, CDR1 is ENHRY and CDR2 is SYGVKD. The chain's CDR3 is CAISVGGTSGRAYRDEQYF. The CDR3 DNA reads as TGTGCCATCAGTGTGGGGGGGACTAGCGGGAGGGCCTATCGAGACGAGCAGTACTTC.

The rearrangement joins TRBV29-1 to TRBJ1-2; D is unclear. Trimming left V 1 base short and J 4 bases short, with 7 bases between. CDR1 and CDR2 from the germline V gene are SQVTM and ANQGSEA. CDR3 length equals 12 residues. The CDR3 bases are TGCAGCGTTGAAGGGGATGTCTATGGCTACACCTTC. Encoded protein: CSVEGDVYGYTF.

The rearrangement uses TRBV11-3 and TRBJ2-1; 9 bases align to TRBD2. CDR1 and CDR2 from the germline V gene are SGHNT and YENEEA. This CDR3 is 15 amino acids long. Unmatched junction bases numbered 6, after V lost 5 bases and J lost 4 bases. The CDR3 is CASSTAGGPYNEQFF. CDR3 DNA sequence: TGTGCCAGCAGCACGGCGGGAGGGCCGTACAATGAGCAGTTCTTC. Combining the CDR3 with reference TRBV11-3 and TRBJ2-1 gives the whole variable domain EAGVVQSPRYKIIEKKQPVAFWCNPISGHNTLYWYLQNLGQGPELLIRYENEEAVDDSQLPKDRFSAERLKGVDSTLKIQPAELGDSAVYLCASSTAGGPYNEQFFGPGTRLTVL.

V and J are TRBV9 and TRBJ2-7; either TRBD1 or TRBD2 may fit D (5 bases each). V shed 0 bases and J shed 2 bases, with 15 bases lying between them. Germline-derived CDR1 and CDR2 are SGDLS and YYNGEE. The CDR3 extends over 16 amino acids. The CDR3 DNA reads as TGTGCCAGCAGCGTAGCTTATGGGACCGAGCCCTACGAGCAGTACTTC. Translating it yields CASSVAYGTEPYEQYF.

V is TRBV18 and J is TRBJ1-3; D might be TRBD1 (5 bases). Germline lookup yields CDR1 KGHSH and CDR2 LQKENI. The CDR3 has 13 amino acids. V lost 4 bases and J 5 bases, leaving 9 bases between the germline ends. The CDR3 DNA follows: TGTGCCAGCTCACTACAGGATAGAAACACCATATATTTT. Its protein product is CASSLQDRNTIYF.

This chain uses TRBV10-2 with TRBJ2-1; 8 bases agree with TRBD2. There are 14 residues in the CDR3. CDR1 and CDR2 (germline): WSHSY, SAAADI. The V and J ends lost 3 bases and 9 bases, in that order; junction bases with no gene match: 7. CDR3 bases: TGCGCCAGCAGTGAACAGCGGGAGTCTGGTGAGCAGTTCTTC. As protein: CASSEQRESGEQFF.

This chain uses TRBV13 with TRBJ2-3, with D possibly matching TRBD2 (7 bases). Trimming took off 5 bases at V and 2 bases at J, with 17 bases between the two ends. The length of the CDR3 is 16 residues. Germline V lookup: CDR1 PRHDT, CDR2 FYEKMQ (reference sequence). The CDR3 DNA reads as TGTGCCAGCAGCGAATGGGGGGGCAGCAACACAGATACGCAGTATTTT. It is translated as CASSEWGGSNTDTQYF. Complete variable domain (other parts from reference TRBV13 and TRBJ2-3): AAGVIQSPRHLIKEKRETATLKCYPIPRHDTVYWYQQGPGQDPQFLISFYEKMQSDKGSIPDRFSAQQFSDYHSELNMSSLELGDSALYFCASSEWGGSNTDTQYFGPGTRLTVL.

The V and J genes are TRBV19 and TRBJ2-7; D gene ambiguous. CDR3 length: 14 amino acids. V dropped 3 bases and J dropped 0 bases, with 9 bases sitting between them. Germline CDR1 reads LNHDA; CDR2 reads SQIVND (reference sequence). The CDR3 reads CASSILGSSYEQYF. Written as DNA, the CDR3 is TGTGCCAGTAGTATTTTAGGATCCTCCTACGAGCAGTACTTC.

This clone was found once. This rearrangement joins TRBV5-6 to TRBJ2-5, with D hard to call. The J call may not be correct, given that the DNA end is closer to TRBJ2-7. The CDR3 is made up of 13 amino acids. CDR1 and CDR2 from the germline V gene are SGHDT and YYEEEE. In nucleotides, the CDR3 is TGTGCCAGCAGCCCGGTAGGAGCCTACGAGCAGTACTTC. It is translated as CASSPVGAYEQYF.

V usage is TRBV6-5 and J usage is TRBJ2-3; TRBD2 matches 9 bases. There are 14 residues in the CDR3. Trimming cost V 10 bases and J 1 base; bases outside gene matches: 6. Germline CDR1 is MNHEY and CDR2 is SVGAGI. CDR3 nucleotides: TGTGCCACGCGCCGGACTAGCGGCACAGATACGCAGTATTTT. It is translated as CATRRTSGTDTQYF.

The count of this clone is one. The genes are TRBV2 and TRBJ1-1, with no clear D. The length of the CDR3 is 14 residues. From germline, CDR1 is SNHLY and CDR2 FYNNEI. V shed 2 bases and J shed 2 bases, with 9 bases lying between them. CDR3: CASSERWANTEAFF. CDR3 bases: TGTGCCAGCAGTGAAAGGTGGGCAAACACTGAAGCTTTCTTT.

The chain links TRBV28 to TRBJ2-5; the D gene is possibly TRBD1 (7 bases). The CDR3 runs 14 residues. From germline, CDR1 is MDHEN and CDR2 SYDVKM. V lost 11 bases and J 2 bases, leaving 18 bases between the germline ends. The chain's CDR3 is CALGAGGNQETQYF. CDR3 sequence (DNA): TGTGCCCTTGGGGCAGGGGGGAATCAAGAGACCCAGTACTTC.

To note about this clone: Other DNA sequences within the sample encode an identical CDR3. The gene calls are TRBV27 and TRBJ2-7; the D call may be TRBD1 or TRBD2 (5 bases each). The CDR3 length is 13 residues. The ends were cut back, 5 bases at V and 0 bases at J, with 8 bases in the middle. Germline CDR1 reads MNHEY; CDR2 reads SMNVEV (reference sequence). In nucleotides, the CDR3 is TGTGCCAGCAGTCGGGGCGGCTCCTACGAGCAGTACTTC. Amino acid sequence: CASSRGGSYEQYF.

This clone was seen only once. This chain connects TRBV19 to TRBJ2-1, with TRBD2 identical over 7 bases. CDR3 length equals 13 residues. V shed 9 bases and J 1 base; nucleotides not matched to a gene: 3. Germline CDR1 is LNHDA and CDR2 is SQIVND (reference sequence). The CDR3 DNA reads TGTGCCAGCTGGGGGGGGTCCTACAATGAGCAGTTCTTC. Protein sequence: CASWGGSYNEQFF.

The chain has TRBV10-1 and TRBJ2-1; 12 bases align to TRBD2. J was trimmed by 8 bases and V by 9 bases; bases with no gene match: 17. This CDR3 region has 17 residues. CDR1 is WNHNN, CDR2 SYGVQD, per germline (reference sequence). The CDR3 DNA is TGCGCCAGACTGACAGTATACGCGACTAGCGGGAGACATGAGCAGTTCTTC. Translation: CARLTVYATSGRHEQFF.

V and J are TRBV13 and TRBJ2-7, with 7 bases that match TRBD1. V gave up 0 bases and J gave up 0 bases; unmatched junction bases: 2. The CDR3 has 15 residues. CDR1 and CDR2 from the germline V gene are PRHDT and FYEKMQ (reference sequence). CDR3 nucleotide sequence: TGTGCCAGCAGCTTAGGGGACAGGTTCTCCTACGAGCAGTACTTC. It translates to CASSLGDRFSYEQYF. Drawing the rest from reference TRBV13 and TRBJ2-7, the complete variable domain is AAGVIQSPRHLIKEKRETATLKCYPIPRHDTVYWYQQGPGQDPQFLISFYEKMQSDKGSIPDRFSAQQFSDYHSELNMSSLELGDSALYFCASSLGDRFSYEQYFGPGTRLTVT.

This chain joins TRBV9 and TRBJ2-3; 12 bases map to TRBD2. Germline V gives CDR1 SGDLS, CDR2 YYNGEE. Trimming removed 3 bases from V and 2 bases from J; junction bases left unmatched: 13. The CDR3 has 19 residues. CDR3: CASSGWGRTSGTVTDTQYF. In DNA form, the CDR3 reads TGTGCCAGCAGCGGTTGGGGGCGGACTAGCGGGACCGTCACAGATACGCAGTATTTT.

Of note for this clone: Different DNA sequences within this sample yield the same CDR3. The V gene is TRBV9, the J gene TRBJ1-2, with D maybe TRBD1 (5 bases). CDR3 size: 15 residues. The germline gives CDR1 SGDLS, CDR2 YYNGEE. The V end lost 0 bases, the J end lost 3 bases, and 12 bases lay between the germline ends. CDR3 sequence: CASSVDSQGDYGYTF. The CDR3 DNA follows: TGTGCCAGCAGCGTAGATTCGCAGGGTGACTATGGCTACACCTTC. The full variable domain, its missing parts supplied by reference TRBV9 and TRBJ1-2, is DSGVTQTPKHLITATGQRVTLRCSPRSGDLSVYWYQQSLDQGLQFLIQYYNGEERAKGNILERFSAQQFPDLHSELNLSSLELGDSALYFCASSVDSQGDYGYTFGSGTRLTVV.